This T cell receptor beta chain was profiled in a study of CD8+ T cells in alopecia areata. The CDR3 is 14 residues long. V was clipped by 3 bases and J by 4 bases, with 13 bases between them. Germline lookup yields CDR1 MNHEY and CDR2 SMNVEV (reference sequence). Study observations and caveats: Higher clonality than in normal scalp was seen in lesional scalp, especially alopecia totalis/universalis.

About this clone itself: Its cognate antigen is unknown.

As the sequencing template, cDNA was produced by extracting RNA and reverse transcribing it. Assay: immunoSEQ multiplex PCR; the TCRdb copy retains only in-frame clones and omits some. The sample carries about 110,000 clones, 59% recorded once. The clonotype comes from a human donor in good health. Sequencing was done on a sample of CD8+ T cells sorted from blood. The chain carries TRBV27 and TRBJ2-7; perhaps TRBD1 as D (7 bases). The CDR3 here is CASSLGAGGYEQYF. The CDR3 DNA follows: TGTGCCAGCAGTTTGGGGGCAGGGGGGTACGAGCAGTACTTC.